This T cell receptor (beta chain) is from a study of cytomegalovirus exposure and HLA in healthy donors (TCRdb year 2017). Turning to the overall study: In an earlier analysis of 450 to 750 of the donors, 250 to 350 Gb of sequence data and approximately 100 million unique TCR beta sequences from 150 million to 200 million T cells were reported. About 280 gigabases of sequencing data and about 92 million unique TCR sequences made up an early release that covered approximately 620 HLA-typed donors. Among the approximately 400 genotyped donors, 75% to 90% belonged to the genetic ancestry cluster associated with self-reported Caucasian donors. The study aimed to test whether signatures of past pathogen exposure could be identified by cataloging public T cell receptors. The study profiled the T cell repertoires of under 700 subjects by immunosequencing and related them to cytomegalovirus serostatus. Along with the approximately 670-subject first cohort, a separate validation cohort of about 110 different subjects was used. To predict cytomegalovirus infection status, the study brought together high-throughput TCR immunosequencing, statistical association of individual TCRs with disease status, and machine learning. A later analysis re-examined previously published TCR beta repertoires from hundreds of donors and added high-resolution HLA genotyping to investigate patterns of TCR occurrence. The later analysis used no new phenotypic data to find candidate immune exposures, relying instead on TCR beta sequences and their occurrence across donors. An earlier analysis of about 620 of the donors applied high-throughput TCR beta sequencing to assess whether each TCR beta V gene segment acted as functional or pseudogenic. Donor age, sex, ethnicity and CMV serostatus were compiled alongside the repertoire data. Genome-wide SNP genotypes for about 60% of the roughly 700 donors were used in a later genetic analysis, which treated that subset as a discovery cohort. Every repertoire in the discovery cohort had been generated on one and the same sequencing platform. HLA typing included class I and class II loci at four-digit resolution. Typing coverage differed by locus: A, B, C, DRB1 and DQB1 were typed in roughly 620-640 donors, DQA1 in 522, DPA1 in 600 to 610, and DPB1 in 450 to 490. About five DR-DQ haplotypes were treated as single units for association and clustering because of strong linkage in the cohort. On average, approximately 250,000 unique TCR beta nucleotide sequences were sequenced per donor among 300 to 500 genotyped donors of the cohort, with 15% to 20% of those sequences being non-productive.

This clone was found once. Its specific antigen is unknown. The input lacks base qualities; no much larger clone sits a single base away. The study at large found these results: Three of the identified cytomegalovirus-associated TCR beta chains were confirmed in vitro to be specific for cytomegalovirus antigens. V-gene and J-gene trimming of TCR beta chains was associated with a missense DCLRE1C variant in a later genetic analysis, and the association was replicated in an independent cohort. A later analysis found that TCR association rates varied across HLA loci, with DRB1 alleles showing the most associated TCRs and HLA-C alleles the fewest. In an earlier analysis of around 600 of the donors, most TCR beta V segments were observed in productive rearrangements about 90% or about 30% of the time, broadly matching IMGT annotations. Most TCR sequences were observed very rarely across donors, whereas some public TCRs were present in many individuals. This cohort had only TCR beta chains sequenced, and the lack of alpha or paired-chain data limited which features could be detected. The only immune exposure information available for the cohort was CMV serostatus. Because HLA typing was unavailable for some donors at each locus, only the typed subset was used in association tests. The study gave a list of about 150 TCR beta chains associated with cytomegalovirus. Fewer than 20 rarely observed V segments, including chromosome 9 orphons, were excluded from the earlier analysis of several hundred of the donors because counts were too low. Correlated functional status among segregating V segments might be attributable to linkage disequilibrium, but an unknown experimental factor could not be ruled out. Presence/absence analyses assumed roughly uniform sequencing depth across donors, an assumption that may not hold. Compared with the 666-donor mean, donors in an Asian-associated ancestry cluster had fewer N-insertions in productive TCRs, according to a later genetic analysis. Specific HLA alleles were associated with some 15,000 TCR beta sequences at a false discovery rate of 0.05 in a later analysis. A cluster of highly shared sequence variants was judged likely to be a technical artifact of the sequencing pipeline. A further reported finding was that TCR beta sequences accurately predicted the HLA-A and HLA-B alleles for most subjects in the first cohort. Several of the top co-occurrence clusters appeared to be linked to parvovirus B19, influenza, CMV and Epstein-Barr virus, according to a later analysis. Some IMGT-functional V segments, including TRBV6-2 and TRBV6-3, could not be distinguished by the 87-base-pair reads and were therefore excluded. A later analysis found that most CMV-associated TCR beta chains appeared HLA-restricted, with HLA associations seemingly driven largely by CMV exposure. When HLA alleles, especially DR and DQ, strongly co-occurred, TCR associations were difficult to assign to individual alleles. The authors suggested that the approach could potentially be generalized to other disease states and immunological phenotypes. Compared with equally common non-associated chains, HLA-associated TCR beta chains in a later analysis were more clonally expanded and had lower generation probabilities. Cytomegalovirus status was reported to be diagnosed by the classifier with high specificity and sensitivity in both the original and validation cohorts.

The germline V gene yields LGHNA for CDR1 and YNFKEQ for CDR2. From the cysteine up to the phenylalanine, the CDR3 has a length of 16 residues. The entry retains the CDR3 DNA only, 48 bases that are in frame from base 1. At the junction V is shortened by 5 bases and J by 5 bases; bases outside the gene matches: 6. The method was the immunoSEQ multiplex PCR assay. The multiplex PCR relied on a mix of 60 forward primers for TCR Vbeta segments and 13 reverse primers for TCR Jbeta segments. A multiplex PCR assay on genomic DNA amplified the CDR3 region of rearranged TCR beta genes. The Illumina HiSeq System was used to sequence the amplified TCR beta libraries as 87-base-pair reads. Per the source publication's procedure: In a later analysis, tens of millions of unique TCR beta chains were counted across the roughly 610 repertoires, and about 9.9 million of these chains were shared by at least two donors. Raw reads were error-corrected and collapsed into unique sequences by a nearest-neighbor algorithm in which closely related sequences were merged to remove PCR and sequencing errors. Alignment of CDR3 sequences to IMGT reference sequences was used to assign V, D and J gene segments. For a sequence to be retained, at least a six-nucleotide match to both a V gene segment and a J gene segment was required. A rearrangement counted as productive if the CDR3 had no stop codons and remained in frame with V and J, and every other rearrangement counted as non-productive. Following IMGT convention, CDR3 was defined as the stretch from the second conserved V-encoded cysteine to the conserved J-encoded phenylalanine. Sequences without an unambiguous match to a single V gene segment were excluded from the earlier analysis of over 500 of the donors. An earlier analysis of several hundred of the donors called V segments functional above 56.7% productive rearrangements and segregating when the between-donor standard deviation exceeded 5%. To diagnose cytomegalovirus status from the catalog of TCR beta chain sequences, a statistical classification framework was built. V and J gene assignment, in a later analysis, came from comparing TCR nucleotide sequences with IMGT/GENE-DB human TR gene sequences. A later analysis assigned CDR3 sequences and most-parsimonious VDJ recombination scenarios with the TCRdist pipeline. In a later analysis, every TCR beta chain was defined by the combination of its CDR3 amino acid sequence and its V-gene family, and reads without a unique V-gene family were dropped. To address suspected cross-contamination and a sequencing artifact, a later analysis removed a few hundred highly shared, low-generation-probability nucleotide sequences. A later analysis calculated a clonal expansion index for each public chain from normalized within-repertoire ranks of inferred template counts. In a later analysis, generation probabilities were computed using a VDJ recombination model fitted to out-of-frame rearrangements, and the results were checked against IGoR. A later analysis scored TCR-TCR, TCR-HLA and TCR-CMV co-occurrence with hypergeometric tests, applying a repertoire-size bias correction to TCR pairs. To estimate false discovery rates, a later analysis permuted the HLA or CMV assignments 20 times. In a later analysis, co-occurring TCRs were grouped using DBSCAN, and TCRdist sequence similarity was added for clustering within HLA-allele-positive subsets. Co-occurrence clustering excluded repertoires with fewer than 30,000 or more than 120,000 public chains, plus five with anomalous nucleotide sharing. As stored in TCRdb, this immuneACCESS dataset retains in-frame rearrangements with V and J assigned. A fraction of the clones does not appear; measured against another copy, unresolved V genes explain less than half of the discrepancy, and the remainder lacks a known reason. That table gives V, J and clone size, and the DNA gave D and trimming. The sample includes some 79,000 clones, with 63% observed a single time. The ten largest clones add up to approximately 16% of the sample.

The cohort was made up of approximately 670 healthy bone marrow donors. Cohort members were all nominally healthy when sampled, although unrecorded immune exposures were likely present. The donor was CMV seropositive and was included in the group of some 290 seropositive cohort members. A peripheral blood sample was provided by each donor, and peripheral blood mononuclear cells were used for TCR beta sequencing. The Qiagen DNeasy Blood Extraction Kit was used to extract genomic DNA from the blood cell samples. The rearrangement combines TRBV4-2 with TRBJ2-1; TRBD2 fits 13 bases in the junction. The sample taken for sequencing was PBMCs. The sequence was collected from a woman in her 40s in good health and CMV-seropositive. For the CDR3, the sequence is CASSYGTSGTNNEQFF. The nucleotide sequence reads TGTGCCAGCAGCTATGGGACTAGCGGGACCAACAATGAGCAGTTCTTC.